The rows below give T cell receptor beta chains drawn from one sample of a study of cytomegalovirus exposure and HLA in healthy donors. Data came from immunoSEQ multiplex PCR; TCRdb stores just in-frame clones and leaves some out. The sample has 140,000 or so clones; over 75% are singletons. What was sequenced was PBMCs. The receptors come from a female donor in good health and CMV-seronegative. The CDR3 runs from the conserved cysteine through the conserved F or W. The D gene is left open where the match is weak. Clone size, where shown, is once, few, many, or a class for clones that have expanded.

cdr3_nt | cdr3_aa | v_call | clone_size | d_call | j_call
TGTGCCAGCAGTTCCCCTGCCTCGGGGGACGATGAGCAGTTCTTC | CASSSPASGDDEQFF | TRBV28 | . | . | TRBJ2-1
TGTGCCAGCAGCTCGTTGACTAGCGGGAGGGCCAATGAGCAGTTCTTC | CASSSLTSGRANEQFF | TRBV5-4 | . | TRBD2 | TRBJ2-1
TGTGCCAGCAGTCGGACAGCGAACTACGAGCAGTACTTC | CASSRTANYEQYF | TRBV6-5 | . | . | TRBJ2-7
TGTGCCAGCAGTAACCGACTAGAGACTGAGCAGTTCTTC | CASSNRLETEQFF | TRBV6-5 | . | . | TRBJ2-1
TGTGCATCTGGGGGGGGAAGAACCACCGGGGAGCTGTTTTTT | CASGGGRTTGELFF | TRBV9 | . | TRBD2 | TRBJ2-2
TGTGCCAGCAGGGCACTCTTGACAGGGACCCAAGAGACCCAGTACTTC | CASRALLTGTQETQYF | TRBV27 | . | TRBD1 | TRBJ2-5
TGTGCCAGCAGTTCCAGGGAACTTGGTACTAATGAAAAACTGTTTTTT | CASSSRELGTNEKLFF | TRBV28 | . | . | TRBJ1-4
TGTGCCAGCAGCCCAACTAGCGGGAGGGGGGATGAGCAGTTCTTC | CASSPTSGRGDEQFF | TRBV13 | . | TRBD2 | TRBJ2-1
TGTGCCAGCAACCTCCCCGGAGGCTCACGGTACGAGCAGTACTTC | CASNLPGGSRYEQYF | TRBV28 | . | . | TRBJ2-7
TGTGCCAGCAGCCACAGGGACGGGACCCAGTACTTC | CASSHRDGTQYF | TRBV6-5 | . | . | TRBJ2-5
TGCGCCAGCAGCCAAGAGGGACAGGGAAAGGATGAGCAGTTCTTC | CASSQEGQGKDEQFF | TRBV4-1 | . | TRBD1 | TRBJ2-1
TGCGCCAGCAGACCAGGGGGTTACTCCTACGAGCAGTACTTC | CASRPGGYSYEQYF | TRBV5-1 | . | TRBD1 | TRBJ2-7
TGTGCCAGCAGGCCCATACTAGCGGGAGTCGGCACCGGGGAGCTGTTTTTT | CASRPILAGVGTGELFF | TRBV28 | . | TRBD2 | TRBJ2-2
TGTGCCAGTAGTATTGGGCCCGTCGGGGAGCTGTTTTTT | CASSIGPVGELFF | TRBV19 | . | . | TRBJ2-2
TGTGCCAGTAGTATATGGGGGAGGCCCTACAATGAGCAGTTCTTC | CASSIWGRPYNEQFF | TRBV19 | . | . | TRBJ2-1
TGTGCCAGCAGTTTTATTATGGGACAGGGGACTAGCGGGAGGGGGAATGAGCAGTTCTTC | CASSFIMGQGTSGRGNEQFF | TRBV27 | . | TRBD2 | TRBJ2-1
TGTGCCAGCAGTTCCCCGGGACAGGGGGCAGGGGGCTACACCTTC | CASSSPGQGAGGYTF | TRBV27 | . | TRBD1 | TRBJ1-2
TGTGCCAGCAGTTTATCGACTAGCGGCCTCTACGAGCAGTACTTC | CASSLSTSGLYEQYF | TRBV27 | . | TRBD2 | TRBJ2-7
TGTGCCAGTTCTAACCCCGGGGGGGCTGGAAACACTGAAGCTTTCTTT | CASSNPGGAGNTEAFF | TRBV19 | few | . | TRBJ1-1
TGTGCCAGCAGCCCCTTCCCGGGACAGACCAATGAGCAGTTCTTC | CASSPFPGQTNEQFF | TRBV7-6 | . | TRBD1 | TRBJ2-1
TGTGCCAGCAGCCAATACAGGGGGCGAAACACTGAAGCTTTCTTT | CASSQYRGRNTEAFF | TRBV4-2 | few | TRBD1 | TRBJ1-1
TGTGCCAGCACCATGAGCGGGAGATACACAGATACGCAGTATTTT | CASTMSGRYTDTQYF | TRBV27 | . | TRBD2 | TRBJ2-3
TGTGCCAGCAGCCTCACAGGGACAGCCGGGGATACGCAGTATTTT | CASSLTGTAGDTQYF | TRBV7-9 | . | TRBD1 | TRBJ2-3
TGTGCCAGCAGTGGACTAGCGGGAGGCTACCCCACAGATACGCAGTATTTT | CASSGLAGGYPTDTQYF | TRBV6-1 | few | TRBD2 | TRBJ2-3
TGTGCCAGCAGTACCAGACTAGCGGGAGCCTACGAGCAGTACTTC | CASSTRLAGAYEQYF | TRBV11-1 | . | TRBD2 | TRBJ2-7
TGTGCCAGCAGCTCCGAACCGGGACAGGATAATGAAAAACTGTTTTTT | CASSSEPGQDNEKLFF | TRBV5-4 | once | TRBD1 | TRBJ1-4
TGTGCCAGCAGTTTAGACAGCACCTACGAGCAGTACTTC | CASSLDSTYEQYF | TRBV28 | once | . | TRBJ2-7
TGTGCCAGCAGTGGCACTAGCGATTCCTACGAGCAGTACTTC | CASSGTSDSYEQYF | TRBV25-1 | . | TRBD2 | TRBJ2-7
TGTGCCAGCAGCTTATCACAGGGTCTCAATCAGCCCCAGCATTTT | CASSLSQGLNQPQHF | TRBV7-6 | few | . | TRBJ1-5
TGCAGCGCCGCGGCAGCCTCCTACGAGCAGTACTTC | CSAAAASYEQYF | TRBV29-1 | . | . | TRBJ2-7
TGTGCCAGCAGCTTAGTGCTAGAGAGCTACGAGCAGTACTTC | CASSLVLESYEQYF | TRBV7-2 | few | . | TRBJ2-7
TGTGCCAGTAGACAACAGGGGGCGAGCGAGCAGTACTTC | CASRQQGASEQYF | TRBV19 | . | TRBD1 | TRBJ2-7
TGTGCCAGCAGCCCGACAGGGTTCTTCACAGATACGCAGTATTTT | CASSPTGFFTDTQYF | TRBV5-5 | . | TRBD1 | TRBJ2-3
TGCGCCAGCAGTTTGCGGGGGACCTCTGGGGCCAACGTCCTGACTTTC | CASSLRGTSGANVLTF | TRBV10-2 | few | TRBD2 | TRBJ2-6
TGTGCTAGCAGTCCGGACAGGGATTCCTACGAGCAGTACTTC | CASSPDRDSYEQYF | TRBV7-7 | . | TRBD1 | TRBJ2-7
TGTGCCAGCAGCGCTACCCCTCAGACTAGCGGGATGGAGCAGTACTTC | CASSATPQTSGMEQYF | TRBV9 | . | TRBD2 | TRBJ2-7
TGTGCCAGCAGTCAGGAGACAGTTACCTTGGGGCAGTACTTC | CASSQETVTLGQYF | TRBV28 | . | . | TRBJ2-7
TGCAGCGCACTACTAGCGGGTTTCTCCTACGAGCAGTACTTC | CSALLAGFSYEQYF | TRBV29-1 | . | TRBD2 | TRBJ2-7
TGTGCCAGCAGTGATTTCTCCGCGGCAGCTACCTACGAGCAGTACTTC | CASSDFSAAATYEQYF | TRBV25-1 | . | . | TRBJ2-7
TGCAGCGTTCGACAGGGGTCGGGCTATGGCTACACCTTC | CSVRQGSGYGYTF | TRBV29-1 | . | TRBD1 | TRBJ1-2
TGTGCCAGCAGTTTATCCGAACTAGCGGGAGTTGGGTACGAGCAGTACTTC | CASSLSELAGVGYEQYF | TRBV27 | few | TRBD2 | TRBJ2-7
TGTGCCAGCAGCTTGGCGGGACAGGGGGCCACTGAAGCTTTCTTT | CASSLAGQGATEAFF | TRBV5-4 | . | TRBD1 | TRBJ1-1
TGTGCCAGCAGCTCGGGACAGGGTTACAATGAGCAGTTCTTC | CASSSGQGYNEQFF | TRBV7-9 | . | TRBD1 | TRBJ2-1
TGTGCCAGCTCACGTTTCAATTCCCCGAGAAGAACTAATGAAAAACTGTTTTTT | CASSRFNSPRRTNEKLFF | TRBV18 | . | . | TRBJ1-4
TGTGCCAGCAGCCAAGGACAGAGACAGTACTTC | CASSQGQRQYF | TRBV14 | . | . | TRBJ2-4
TGTGCCAGCAGTGAAACACAGAACAATCAGCCCCAGCATTTT | CASSETQNNQPQHF | TRBV6-1 | . | . | TRBJ1-5